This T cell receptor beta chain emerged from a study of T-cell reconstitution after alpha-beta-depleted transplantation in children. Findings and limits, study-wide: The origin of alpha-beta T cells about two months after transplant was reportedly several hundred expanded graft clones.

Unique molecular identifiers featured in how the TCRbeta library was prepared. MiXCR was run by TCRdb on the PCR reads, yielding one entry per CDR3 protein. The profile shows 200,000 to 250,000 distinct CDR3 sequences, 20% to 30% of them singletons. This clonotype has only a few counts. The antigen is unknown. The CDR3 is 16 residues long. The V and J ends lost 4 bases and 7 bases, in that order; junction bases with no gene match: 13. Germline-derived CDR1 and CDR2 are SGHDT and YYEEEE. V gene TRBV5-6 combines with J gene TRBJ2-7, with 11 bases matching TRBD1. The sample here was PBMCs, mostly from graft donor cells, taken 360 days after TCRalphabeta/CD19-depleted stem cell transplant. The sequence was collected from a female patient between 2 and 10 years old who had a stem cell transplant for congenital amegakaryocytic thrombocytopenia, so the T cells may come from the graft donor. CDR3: CASSPRTGGAMDEQYF. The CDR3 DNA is TGTGCCAGCAGCCCGCGGACAGGGGGCGCAATGGATGAGCAGTACTTC.